The following is a T cell receptor beta chain sequence with its context. The sample originates from a study of blood T cell repertoires in COVID-19. V trimming: 6 bases; J trimming: 7 bases; junction bases outside the gene matches: 4. Germline loops: CDR1 MNHEY, CDR2 SVGAGI. The CDR3 contains 13 residues. The protocol was immunoSEQ multiplex PCR, while the TCRdb copy is restricted to in-frame clones and leaves out a portion. The table records roughly 570,000 clones, approximately 91% of them present only once. The J gene is TRBJ1-5, the V gene TRBV6-5; 9 bases are shared with TRBD1. Sequencing was performed on peripheral blood. The sequence came from a woman in her fifties or sixties with COVID-19, enrolled during active disease. The CDR3 here is CASRITGGQPQHF. CDR3 in DNA: TGTGCCAGCAGAATAACAGGGGGCCAGCCCCAGCATTTT.